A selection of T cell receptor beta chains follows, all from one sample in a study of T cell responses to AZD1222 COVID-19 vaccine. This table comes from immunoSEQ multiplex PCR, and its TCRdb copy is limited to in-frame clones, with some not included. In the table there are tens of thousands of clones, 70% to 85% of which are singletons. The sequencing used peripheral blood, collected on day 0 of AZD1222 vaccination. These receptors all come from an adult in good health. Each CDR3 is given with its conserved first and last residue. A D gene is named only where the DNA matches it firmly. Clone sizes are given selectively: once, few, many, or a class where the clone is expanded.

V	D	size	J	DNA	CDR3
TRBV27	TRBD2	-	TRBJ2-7	TGTGCCAGAAAGGGAGGAAGCGGGAAAAAACCGTACGAGCAGTACTTC	CARKGGSGKKPYEQYF
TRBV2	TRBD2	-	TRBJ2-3	TGTGCCAGCGGCAAGCGGGGTAGCACAGATACGCAGTATTTT	CASGKRGSTDTQYF
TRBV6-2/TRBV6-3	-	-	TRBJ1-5	TGTGCCAGCAGCAAGGGCGGTCCGGGTTGGGGCAATCAGCCCCAGCATTTT	CASSKGGPGWGNQPQHF
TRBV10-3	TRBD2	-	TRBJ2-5	TGTGCCATCAAACGGACTAGCGGGAGTGAGACCCAGTACTTC	CAIKRTSGSETQYF
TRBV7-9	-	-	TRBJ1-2	TGTGCCAGCAGCTTAGAGGTGGATTTATATGGCTACACCTTC	CASSLEVDLYGYTF
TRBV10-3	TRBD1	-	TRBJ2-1	TGTGCCATCAGTGAGTTGGACAGGGACTATGAGCAGTTCTTC	CAISELDRDYEQFF
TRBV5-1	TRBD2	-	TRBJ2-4	TGCGCCAGCAGCCATTGGACTAGCGGGGGGGTAGCCAAAAACATTCAGTACTTC	CASSHWTSGGVAKNIQYF
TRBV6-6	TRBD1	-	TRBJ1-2	TGTGCCAGCAGCCGCCGCGGGACAGGGGGCGACTATGGCTACACCTTC	CASSRRGTGGDYGYTF
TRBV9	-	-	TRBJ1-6	TGTGCCAGCAGCGTTGAAGGGACCGCATATAATTCACCCCTCCACTTT	CASSVEGTAYNSPLHF
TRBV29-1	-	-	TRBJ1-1	TGCAGCGTTGCTCCCTCGGGGGGGAACACTGAAGCTTTCTTT	CSVAPSGGNTEAFF
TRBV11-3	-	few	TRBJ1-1	TGTGCCAGCAGCTTATTTTCAGGTAGCACTGAAGCTTTCTTT	CASSLFSGSTEAFF
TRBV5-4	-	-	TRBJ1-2	TGTGCCAGCAGCCCTCCGGGGCTTAACTATGGCTACACCTTC	CASSPPGLNYGYTF
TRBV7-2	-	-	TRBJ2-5	TGTGCCAGCAGCCTCCGGGACACAAAAGAGACCCAGTACTTC	CASSLRDTKETQYF
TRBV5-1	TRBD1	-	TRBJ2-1	TGCGCCAGCAGCTCGGCACAGGGGCAGGGTGAGCAGTTCTTC	CASSSAQGQGEQFF
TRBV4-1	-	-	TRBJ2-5	TGCGCCAGCAGCCAAGATCTTCGTGTTGGGCCGGTGGAGACCCAGTACTTC	CASSQDLRVGPVETQYF
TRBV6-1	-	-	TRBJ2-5	TGTGCCAGCAGTGAAGGGTTAAGGGGGGGGCAAGAGACCCAGTACTTC	CASSEGLRGGQETQYF
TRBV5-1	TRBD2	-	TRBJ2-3	TGCGCCAGCAGCTCTAGCGGGGCAGGAGATACGCAGTATTTT	CASSSSGAGDTQYF
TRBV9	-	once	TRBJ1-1	TGTGCCAGCAGCGTCCGACAGGCGGGGACTGAAGCTTTCTTT	CASSVRQAGTEAFF
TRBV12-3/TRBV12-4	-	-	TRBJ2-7	TGTGCCAGCAGTTTACCGGGCTACGAGCAGTACTTC	CASSLPGYEQYF
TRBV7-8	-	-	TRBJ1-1	TGTGCCAGCAGCATAGGACAGCCAGACATGAACACTGAAGCTTTCTTT	CASSIGQPDMNTEAFF
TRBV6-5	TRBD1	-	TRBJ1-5	TGTGCCAGCAGCCTGACAGGGGGCGGGCAGCCCCAGCATTTT	CASSLTGGGQPQHF
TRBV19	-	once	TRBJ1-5	TGTGCCAGTAATCCTTTTTCGGGGACCCAGCTCAATCAGCCCCAGCATTTT	CASNPFSGTQLNQPQHF
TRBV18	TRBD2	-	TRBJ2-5	TGTGCCAGCTCACCGGGACTAGCGGTAGAGACCCAGTACTTC	CASSPGLAVETQYF
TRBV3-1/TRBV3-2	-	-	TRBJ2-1	TGTGCCAGCAGCCAAGATCCAGGGGGTGGCGGGAGCCCCTACAATGAGCAGTTCTTC	CASSQDPGGGGSPYNEQFF
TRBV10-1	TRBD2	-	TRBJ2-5	TGCGCCAGCAGTGAGTCGGGAGGGCCGGAGACCCAGTACTTC	CASSESGGPETQYF
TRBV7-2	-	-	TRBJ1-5	TGTGCCAGCAGCTTAGATGGTAATCAGCCCCAGCATTTT	CASSLDGNQPQHF
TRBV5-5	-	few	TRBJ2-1	TGTGCCAGCAGTCCGGGTTCGGCTGAGCAGTTCTTC	CASSPGSAEQFF
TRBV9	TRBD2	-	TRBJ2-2	TGTGCCAGCAGCCATGGGACTAGCGGGACGAACACCGGGGAGCTGTTTTTT	CASSHGTSGTNTGELFF
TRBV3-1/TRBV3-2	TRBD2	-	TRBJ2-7	TGTGCCAGCAGCCCGGGAGGGGGGGGGCTCTACGAGCAGTACTTC	CASSPGGGGLYEQYF
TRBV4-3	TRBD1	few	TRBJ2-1	TGCGCCAGCAGCCAAGATTGGGACAGGTCAGCCTACAATGAGCAGTTCTTC	CASSQDWDRSAYNEQFF
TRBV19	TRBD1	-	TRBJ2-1	TGTGCCAGTAGTATAGGGCCAGGGGGTTACAATGAGCAGTTCTTC	CASSIGPGGYNEQFF
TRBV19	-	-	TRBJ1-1	TGTGCCAGTAGTAGGGTTGGGGGGCCAACGAACACTGAAGCTTTCTTT	CASSRVGGPTNTEAFF
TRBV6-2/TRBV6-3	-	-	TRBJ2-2	TGTGCCAGCAGTCCCACCGGGGAGCTGTTTTTT	CASSPTGELFF
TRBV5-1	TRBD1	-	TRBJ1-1	TGCGCCAGCAGCCAGCGACAGGGGAACACTGAAGCTTTCTTT	CASSQRQGNTEAFF
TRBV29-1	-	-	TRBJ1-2	TGCAGCGTTGAATCCGGGCAGGGCTACACCTTC	CSVESGQGYTF
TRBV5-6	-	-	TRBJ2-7	TGTGCCAGCAGCTGGGGGCAGGGGTACGAGCAGTACTTC	CASSWGQGYEQYF
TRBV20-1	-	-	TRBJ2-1	TGCAGTGCTAGTAGGCCAGAGGGGGCCTACAATGAGCAGTTCTTC	CSASRPEGAYNEQFF
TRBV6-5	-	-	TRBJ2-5	TGTGCCAGCAGTCCCCAAGGCGGGAAGGGAGAGACCCAGTACTTC	CASSPQGGKGETQYF
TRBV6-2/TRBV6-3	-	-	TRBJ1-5	TGTGCCAGCAGTTACGAGCAGGGTTTGGTCCAGCCCCAGCATTTT	CASSYEQGLVQPQHF
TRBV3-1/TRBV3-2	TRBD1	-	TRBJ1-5	TGTGCCAGCAGCCAAGGCCCTGACAGGGCAGCTCAGCCCCAGCATTTT	CASSQGPDRAAQPQHF
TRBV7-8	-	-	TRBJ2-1	TGTGCCAGCAGCCAGAAGTCAGCGACACTCGCCTACAATGAGCAGTTCTTC	CASSQKSATLAYNEQFF
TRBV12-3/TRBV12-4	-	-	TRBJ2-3	TGTGCCAGCGCTCTCGGGAGAACAGATACGCAGTATTTT	CASALGRTDTQYF